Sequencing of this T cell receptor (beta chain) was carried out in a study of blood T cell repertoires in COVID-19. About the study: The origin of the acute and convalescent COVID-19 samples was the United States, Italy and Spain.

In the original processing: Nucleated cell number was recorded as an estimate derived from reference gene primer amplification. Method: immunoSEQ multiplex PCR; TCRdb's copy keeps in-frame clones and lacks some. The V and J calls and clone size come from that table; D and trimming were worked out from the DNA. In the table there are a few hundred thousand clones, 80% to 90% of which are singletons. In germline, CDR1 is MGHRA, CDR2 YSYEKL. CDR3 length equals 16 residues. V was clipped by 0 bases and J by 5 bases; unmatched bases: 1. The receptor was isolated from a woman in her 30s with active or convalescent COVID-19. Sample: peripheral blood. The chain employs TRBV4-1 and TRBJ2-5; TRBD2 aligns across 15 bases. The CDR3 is CASSQDGTSGGETQYF. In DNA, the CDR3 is TGCGCCAGCAGCCAAGATGGGACTAGCGGGGGGGAGACCCAGTACTTC.